This T cell receptor (beta chain) came from a study of blood T cell repertoires in COVID-19. Turning to the study itself: The origin of the acute and convalescent COVID-19 samples was the United States, Italy and Spain. Sample material is recorded as cDNA or gDNA derived from T cells, B-cell-depleted T cells, or PBMCs.

Per the original data handling: Amplification from reference gene primers served as the basis for estimated nucleated cell counts. Using immunoSEQ multiplex PCR, the repertoire was profiled, and TCRdb retains in-frame clones only, with some absent. From that table come the V and J calls and clone size; the DNA was used to work out D and trimming. The sample yields roughly 63,000 clones, roughly nine tenths seen once. In germline, CDR1 is MNHEY, CDR2 SVGAGI. This CDR3 has 13 residues. V gave up 4 bases and J gave up 5 bases, with 9 bases separating them. The specimen sequenced was peripheral blood. The sequence was obtained from a man between 45 and 60 years old with active COVID-19. This sequence joins TRBV6-5 and TRBJ1-5, with D hard to call. The DNA for the CDR3 is TGTGCCAGCAGTTTACGGGTCCATCAGCCCCAGCATTTT. This codes for CASSLRVHQPQHF.